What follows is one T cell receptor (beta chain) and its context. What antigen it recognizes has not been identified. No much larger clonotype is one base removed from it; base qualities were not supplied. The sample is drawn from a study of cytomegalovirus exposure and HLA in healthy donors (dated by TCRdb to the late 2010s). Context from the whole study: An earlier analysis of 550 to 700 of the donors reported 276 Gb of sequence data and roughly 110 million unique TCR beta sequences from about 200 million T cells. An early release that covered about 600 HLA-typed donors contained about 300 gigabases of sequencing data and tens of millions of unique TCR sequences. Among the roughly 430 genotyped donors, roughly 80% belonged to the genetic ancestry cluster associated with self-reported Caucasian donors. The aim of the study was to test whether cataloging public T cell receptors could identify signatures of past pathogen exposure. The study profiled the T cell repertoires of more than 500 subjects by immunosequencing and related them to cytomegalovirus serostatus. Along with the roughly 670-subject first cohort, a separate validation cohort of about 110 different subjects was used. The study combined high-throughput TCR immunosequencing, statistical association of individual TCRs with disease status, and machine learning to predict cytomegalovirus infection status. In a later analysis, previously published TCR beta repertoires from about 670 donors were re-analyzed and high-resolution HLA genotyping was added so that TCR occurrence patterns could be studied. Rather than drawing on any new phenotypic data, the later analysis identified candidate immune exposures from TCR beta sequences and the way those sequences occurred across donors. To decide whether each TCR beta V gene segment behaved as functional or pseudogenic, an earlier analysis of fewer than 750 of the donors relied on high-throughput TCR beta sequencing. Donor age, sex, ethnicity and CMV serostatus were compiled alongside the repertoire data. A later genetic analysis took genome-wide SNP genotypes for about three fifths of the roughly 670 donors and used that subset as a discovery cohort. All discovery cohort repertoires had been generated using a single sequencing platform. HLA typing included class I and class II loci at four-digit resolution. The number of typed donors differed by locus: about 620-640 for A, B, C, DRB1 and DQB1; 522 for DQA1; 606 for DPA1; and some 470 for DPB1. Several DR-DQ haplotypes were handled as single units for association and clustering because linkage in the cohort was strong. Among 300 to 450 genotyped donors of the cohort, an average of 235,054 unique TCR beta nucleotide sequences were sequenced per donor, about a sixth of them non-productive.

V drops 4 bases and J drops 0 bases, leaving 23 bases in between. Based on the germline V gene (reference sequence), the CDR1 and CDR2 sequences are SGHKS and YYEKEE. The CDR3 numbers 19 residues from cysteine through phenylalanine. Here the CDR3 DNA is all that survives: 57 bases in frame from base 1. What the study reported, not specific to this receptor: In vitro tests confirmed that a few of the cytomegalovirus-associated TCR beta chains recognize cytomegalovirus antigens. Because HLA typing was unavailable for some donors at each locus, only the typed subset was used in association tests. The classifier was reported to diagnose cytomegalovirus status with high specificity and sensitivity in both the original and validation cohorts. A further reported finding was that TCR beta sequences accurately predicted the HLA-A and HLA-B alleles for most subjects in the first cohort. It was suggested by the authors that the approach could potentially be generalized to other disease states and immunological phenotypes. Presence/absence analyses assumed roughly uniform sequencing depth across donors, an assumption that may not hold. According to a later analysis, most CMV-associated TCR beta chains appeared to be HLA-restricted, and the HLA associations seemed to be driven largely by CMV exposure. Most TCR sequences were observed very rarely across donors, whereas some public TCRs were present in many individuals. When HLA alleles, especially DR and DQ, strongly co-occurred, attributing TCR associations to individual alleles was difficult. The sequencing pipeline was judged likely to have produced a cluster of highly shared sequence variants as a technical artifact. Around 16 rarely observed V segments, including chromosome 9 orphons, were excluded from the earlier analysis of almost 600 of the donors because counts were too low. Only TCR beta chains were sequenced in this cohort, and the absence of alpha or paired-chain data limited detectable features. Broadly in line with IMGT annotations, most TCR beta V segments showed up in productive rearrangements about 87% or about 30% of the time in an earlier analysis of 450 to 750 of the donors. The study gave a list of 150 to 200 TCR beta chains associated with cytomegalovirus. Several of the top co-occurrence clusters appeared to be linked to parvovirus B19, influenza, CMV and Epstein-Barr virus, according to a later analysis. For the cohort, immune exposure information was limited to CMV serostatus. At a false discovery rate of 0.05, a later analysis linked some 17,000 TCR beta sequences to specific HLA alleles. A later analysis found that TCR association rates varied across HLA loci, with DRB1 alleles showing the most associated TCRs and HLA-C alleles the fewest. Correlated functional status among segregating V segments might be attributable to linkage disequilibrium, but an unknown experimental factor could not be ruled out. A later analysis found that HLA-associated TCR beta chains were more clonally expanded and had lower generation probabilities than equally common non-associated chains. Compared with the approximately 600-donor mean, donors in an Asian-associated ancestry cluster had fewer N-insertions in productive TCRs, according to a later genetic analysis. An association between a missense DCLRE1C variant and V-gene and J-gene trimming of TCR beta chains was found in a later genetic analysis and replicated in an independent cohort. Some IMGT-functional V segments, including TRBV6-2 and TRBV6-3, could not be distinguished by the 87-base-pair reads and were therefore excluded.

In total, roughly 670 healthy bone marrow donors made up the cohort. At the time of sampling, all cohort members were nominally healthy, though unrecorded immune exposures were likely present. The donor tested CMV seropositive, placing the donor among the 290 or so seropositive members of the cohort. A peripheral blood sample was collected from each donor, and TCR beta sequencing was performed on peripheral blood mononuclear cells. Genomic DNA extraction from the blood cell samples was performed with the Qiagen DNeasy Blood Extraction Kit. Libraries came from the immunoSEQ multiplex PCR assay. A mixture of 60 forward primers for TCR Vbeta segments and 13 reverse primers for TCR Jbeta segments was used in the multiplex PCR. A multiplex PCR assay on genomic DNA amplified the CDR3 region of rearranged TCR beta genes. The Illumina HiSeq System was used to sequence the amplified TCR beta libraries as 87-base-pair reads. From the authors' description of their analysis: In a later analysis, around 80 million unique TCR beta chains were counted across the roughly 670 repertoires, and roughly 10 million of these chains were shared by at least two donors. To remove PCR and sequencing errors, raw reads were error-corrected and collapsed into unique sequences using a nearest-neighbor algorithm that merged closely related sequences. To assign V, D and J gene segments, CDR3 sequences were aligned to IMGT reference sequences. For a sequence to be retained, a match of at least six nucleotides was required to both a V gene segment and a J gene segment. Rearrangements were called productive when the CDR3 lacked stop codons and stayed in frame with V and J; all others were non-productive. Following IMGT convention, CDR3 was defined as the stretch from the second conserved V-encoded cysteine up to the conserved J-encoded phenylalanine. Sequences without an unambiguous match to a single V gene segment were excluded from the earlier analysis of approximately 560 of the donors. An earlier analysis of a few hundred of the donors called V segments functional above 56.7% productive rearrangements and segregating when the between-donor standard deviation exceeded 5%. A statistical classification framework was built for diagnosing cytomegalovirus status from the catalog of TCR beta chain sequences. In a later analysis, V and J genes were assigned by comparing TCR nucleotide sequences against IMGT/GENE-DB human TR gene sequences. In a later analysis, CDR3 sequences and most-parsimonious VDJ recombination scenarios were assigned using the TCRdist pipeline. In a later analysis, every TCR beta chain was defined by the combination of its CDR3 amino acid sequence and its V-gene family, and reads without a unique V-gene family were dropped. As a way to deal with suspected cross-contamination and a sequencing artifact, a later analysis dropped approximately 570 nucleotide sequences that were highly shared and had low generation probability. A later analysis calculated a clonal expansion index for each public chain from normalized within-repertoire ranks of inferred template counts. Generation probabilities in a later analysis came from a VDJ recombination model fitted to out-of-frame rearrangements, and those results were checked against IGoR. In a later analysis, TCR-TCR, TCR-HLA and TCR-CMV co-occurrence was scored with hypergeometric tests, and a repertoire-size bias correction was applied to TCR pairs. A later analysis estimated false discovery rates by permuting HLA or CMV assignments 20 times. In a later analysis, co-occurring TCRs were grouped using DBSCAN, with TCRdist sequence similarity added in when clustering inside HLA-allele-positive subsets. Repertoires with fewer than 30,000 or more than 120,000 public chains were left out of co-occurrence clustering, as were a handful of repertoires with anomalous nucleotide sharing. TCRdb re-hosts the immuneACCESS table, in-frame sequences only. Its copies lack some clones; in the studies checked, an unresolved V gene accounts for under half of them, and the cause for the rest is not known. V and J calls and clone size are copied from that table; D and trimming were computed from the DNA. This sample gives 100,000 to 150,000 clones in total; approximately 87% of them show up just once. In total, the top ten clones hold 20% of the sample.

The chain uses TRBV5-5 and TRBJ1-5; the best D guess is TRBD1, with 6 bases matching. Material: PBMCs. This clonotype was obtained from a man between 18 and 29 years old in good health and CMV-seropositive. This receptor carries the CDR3 CASSGWWTGGAYSNQPQHF. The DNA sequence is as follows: TGTGCCAGCAGCGGCTGGTGGACGGGGGGGGCGTATAGCAATCAGCCCCAGCATTTT.